The source of this TCR beta chain is a study of identical twins. TCRdb independently ran MiXCR on the 5' RACE reads; one entry per CDR3 protein. Here the sample spans around 1.7 million distinct CDR3 sequences, more than 30% being singletons. General study findings and limits: Partly confounded zero-insertion analyses could result from invariant MAIT and iNKT cells.

The table lists this clonotype with a few counts. Its antigen is still unknown. Germline V gene lookup returns CDR1 LGHNA and CDR2 YNFKEQ. V was pared by 0 bases and J by 0 bases, with 9 bases between. The CDR3 loop spans 16 amino acids. The TCR comes from a newborn girl in good health. Sequenced material: cord blood. The chain carries TRBV4-2 and TRBJ1-5; D not certain. CDR3: CASSQELAYSNQPQHF. The CDR3 nucleotides are TGTGCCAGCAGCCAAGAATTAGCCTATAGCAATCAGCCCCAGCATTTT.